A single sample is the source of the 17 T cell receptor beta chains below, sequenced in a study of post-analysis software for immune sequencing data. Notes on the study in general: Several TRBV segments, TRBV5-6, TRBV5-1 and TRBV20-1 among them, were found more frequent in patients than controls.

Prepared libraries of TCR beta cDNA carried unique molecular identifiers. TCRdb re-called the PCR reads with MiXCR, one entry per CDR3 protein. The profile shows about 810,000 distinct CDR3 sequences, roughly 50% of them singletons. No cognate antigen is known for these TCRs. The source material was blood. These receptors were collected from a girl under 18 with multiple sclerosis.

A few counts support this clonotype. The CDR3 here is CSASPIGTSGLEQYF. The CDR3 region has the DNA TGCAGTGCCAGTCCGATCGGGACTAGCGGGTTAGAGCAGTACTTC. The chain combines TRBV20-1 with TRBJ2-7, with 12 bases that match TRBD2. Germline V gives CDR1 DFQATT, CDR2 SNEGSKA (reference sequence). The CDR3 has 15 amino acids. J gave up 7 bases and V 6 bases, and 13 bases lay outside the gene matches.

The chain is built from TRBV2 and TRBJ2-2; 9 bases agree with TRBD1. Trimming cost V 5 bases and J 4 bases; bases outside gene matches: 11. The CDR3 spans 17 residues. The germline gives CDR1 SNHLY, CDR2 FYNNEI. This CDR3 reads CASSLRGQGPPTGELFF. The CDR3 DNA follows: TGTGCCAGCAGTCTGAGGGGACAGGGACCCCCCACCGGGGAGCTGTTTTTT.

The V call is TRBV7-3, the J call TRBJ2-5; 7 bases map to TRBD2. V shed 5 bases, J shed 4 bases, and the junction held 16 bases outside the gene matches. In germline, CDR1 is SGHTA, CDR2 FQGTGA. There are 17 residues in the CDR3. The CDR3: CASSLRHGSGTPETQYF. CDR3 in DNA: TGTGCCAGCAGCCTAAGACACGGGAGCGGGACCCCAGAGACCCAGTACTTC.

CDR3 region: CASSPSAGGGEQYF. The CDR3 bases are TGTGCCAGCAGTCCATCTGCGGGGGGCGGCGAGCAGTACTTC. The genes are TRBV12-3 or TRBV12-4 and TRBJ2-4; 8 nucleotides line up with TRBD2. The DNA end favors TRBJ2-7, so the J call may be wrong. There are 14 residues in the CDR3.

In its sample, this clonotype was seen many times. The junction and the germline gene differ at one end; a read error may be behind it. The V and J genes are TRBV5-1 and TRBJ2-7, with D unclear. The CDR3 sequence is 13 residues long. The germline CDR1 and CDR2 sequences are SGHRS and YFSETQ. The CDR3 is CASSLTSSYEQYF. The CDR3 DNA reads TGTGCCAGCAGCTTAACCTCGTCCTACGAGCAGTACTTC.

The chain couples TRBV2 to TRBJ2-7; TRBD2 aligns across 7 bases. The CDR3 is 12 amino acids. Trimming took 9 bases from V and 3 from J; bases not matched to a gene: 5. From germline, CDR1 is SNHLY and CDR2 FYNNEI. CDR3 protein: CASGTNLYEQYF. DNA for the CDR3: TGTGCCAGTGGGACTAACCTCTACGAGCAGTACTTC.

V is TRBV5-1 and J is TRBJ2-2, with D tentatively TRBD1 (6 bases). V lost 6 bases and J 6 bases, leaving 15 bases between the germline ends. Germline V gene lookup returns CDR1 SGHRS and CDR2 YFSETQ. The CDR3 is 14 residues long. Here the CDR3 DNA reads TGCGCCAGCAAACAGGGCGAGGAGGCCGGGGAGCTGTTTTTT. Translation: CASKQGEEAGELFF.

This clonotype was seen a few times. V usage is TRBV18 and J usage is TRBJ2-5; 11 bases map to TRBD1. The CDR3 consists of 14 residues. V trimming: 8 bases; J trimming: 5 bases; junction bases outside the gene matches: 7. In germline, CDR1 is KGHSH, CDR2 LQKENI. CDR3 loop: CASHRTGGAETQYF. The CDR3 DNA follows: TGTGCCAGCCATCGGACAGGGGGCGCGGAGACCCAGTACTTC.

This clonotype was picked up a small number of times. The chain recombines TRBV4-1 with TRBJ1-5; 9 bases agree with TRBD1. CDR3 size: 17 residues. Trimming took 0 bases from V and 6 from J; bases not matched to a gene: 9. CDR1 MGHRA and CDR2 YSYEKL come from the germline V gene. The CDR3 sequence: CASSQDFAGQGGQPQHF. The CDR3 DNA sequence: TGCGCCAGCAGCCAAGATTTCGCGGGACAGGGCGGTCAGCCCCAGCATTTT.

Details on this clonotype: One end of the junction does not line up with germline, which may come from a read error. V and J are TRBV2 and TRBJ2-1; D perhaps matches TRBD2 (5 bases). Per the germline V gene, CDR1 is SNHLY and CDR2 is FYNNEI. This CDR3 spans 18 amino acids. The CDR3 sequence: CASSEGNGIGFVDNEQFF. DNA for the CDR3: TGTGCCAGCAGCGAAGGGAACGGGATCGGTTTCGTAGACAATGAGCAGTTCTTC.

The rearrangement links TRBV10-3 to TRBJ1-2, with D uncertain. V lost 0 bases and J 5 bases, leaving 4 bases between the germline ends. The CDR3 consists of 12 residues. Germline-derived CDR1 and CDR2 are ENHRY and SYGVKD. CDR3 sequence reads: CAISESEYGYTF. The DNA of the CDR3 is TGTGCCATCAGTGAGTCGGAATATGGCTACACCTTC.

The chain joins TRBV6-5 to TRBJ2-4; D is unclear. The DNA end is a closer match to TRBJ2-7, so the J assignment may be wrong. Germline CDR1 MNHEY, CDR2 SVGAGI. CDR3 length equals 13 residues. This CDR3 is CASSYSGGLEQYF. The CDR3 DNA follows: TGTGCCAGCAGTTACTCCGGTGGCCTCGAGCAGTACTTC.

The V gene is TRBV12-3 or TRBV12-4, the J gene TRBJ2-3, with 7 nucleotides matching TRBD1. This CDR3 region has 13 residues. Losses at the gene ends were 6 bases for V and 3 bases for J; bases not matched to a gene: 3. The DNA for the CDR3 is TGTGCCAGCAGCCAACAGGGGACAGATACGCAGTATTTT. Its protein is CASSQQGTDTQYF.

This chain uses TRBV20-1 with TRBJ2-7; TRBD1 matches at 8 bases. The CDR3 covers 13 residues. Per germline, CDR1 DFQATT and CDR2 SNEGSKA (reference sequence). V lost 1 base and J lost 5; bases outside the gene matches: 4. The CDR3 coding sequence is TGCAGTGCTAGAGCCTGGACAGGGCACGAGCAGTACTTC. Translated: CSARAWTGHEQYF.

This clonotype has a single count. The V call is TRBV20-1, the J call TRBJ2-3; 8 bases are a match to TRBD1. CDR1 is DFQATT and CDR2 is SNEGSKA in the germline V gene (reference sequence). The ends lost 3 bases at V and 2 bases at J; junction bases unmatched: 7. The CDR3 has 15 residues. This CDR3 reads CSASPRQGTTDTQYF. CDR3 bases: TGCAGTGCTAGCCCTCGACAGGGGACCACAGATACGCAGTATTTT.

The gene calls are TRBV5-5 and TRBJ2-5, with D perhaps being TRBD1 or TRBD2 (6 bases each). Trimming pared 1 base from V and 5 bases from J, leaving 15 bases between. Germline-derived CDR1 and CDR2 are SGHKS and YYEKEE (reference sequence). This CDR3 is built from 15 residues. CDR3: CASSLYGGRGETQYF. CDR3 bases: TGTGCCAGCAGCTTGTATGGGGGGCGCGGGGAGACCCAGTACTTC.

The CDR3 spells CASSYFRGSVFYGYTF. The CDR3 DNA reads TGTGCCAGCAGTTACTTTAGGGGGAGCGTTTTCTATGGCTACACCTTC. The V call is TRBV6-6, the J call TRBJ1-2; the D gene is possibly TRBD1 (6 bases). The V and J ends lost 1 base and 4 bases respectively, with 16 bases between them. CDR3 length equals 16 residues. Germline CDR1 reads MNHNY; CDR2 reads SVGAGI (reference sequence).